A single sample gave rise to the 30 T cell receptor beta chains below, sequenced in a study of T cells after yellow fever vaccination. Using its own MiXCR run on the 5' RACE reads, TCRdb lists one record per CDR3 protein. The sample holds 100,000 to 150,000 distinct CDR3 sequences; approximately 8.4% are singletons and the top ten take under 40%. The sample here was CD8+ T cells sorted from PBMCs, taken on the day of the yellow fever booster vaccination. The receptors were gathered from a young man who received the YFV17D yellow fever vaccine.

Many counts were recorded for this clonotype. The V gene is TRBV2, the J gene TRBJ2-7; D is ambiguous. Germline V lookup: CDR1 SNHLY, CDR2 FYNNEI. V lost 6 bases and J lost 6, with 12 bases in between. The CDR3 totals 12 residues. DNA of the CDR3: TGTGCCAGCAGAGGGCTACTGGGCGAGCAGTACTTC. Translated, it gives CASRGLLGEQYF.

The chain combines TRBV9 with TRBJ2-3, with TRBD1 matching 10 bases. V gave up 4 bases and J gave up 5 bases; unmatched junction bases: 10. In germline, CDR1 is SGDLS, CDR2 YYNGEE. The CDR3 has 16 amino acids. CDR3 DNA sequence: TGTGCCAGCAGCCCAAGACCGGGACAGGGGATAGATACGCAGTATTTT. Translation: CASSPRPGQGIDTQYF.

The V and J genes are TRBV4-3 and TRBJ2-2, with D perhaps matching TRBD2 (6 bases). Trimming removed 0 bases from V and 3 bases from J, with 8 bases in between. The CDR3 is 15 residues long. Germline lookup yields CDR1 LGHNA and CDR2 YSLEER. The CDR3 DNA reads TGCGCCAGCAGCCAAGATCCGGGGGACACCGGGGAGCTGTTTTTT. The encoded protein is CASSQDPGDTGELFF.

This clonotype is a singleton in its sample. This chain joins TRBV20-1 and TRBJ2-3; 11 bases align to TRBD2. The CDR3 is 17 residues long. Germline V CDR1 and CDR2: DFQATT, SNEGSKA (reference sequence). V shed 3 bases and J 4 bases; nucleotides not matched to a gene: 12. The CDR3 loop is CSARTATSGGTPDTQYF. DNA for the CDR3: TGCAGTGCTAGGACCGCAACTAGCGGGGGAACTCCAGATACGCAGTATTTT.

This clonotype came up a few times. The V call is TRBV27, the J call TRBJ2-7, with 7 nucleotides matching TRBD1. The ends lost 6 bases at V and 1 base at J; junction bases unmatched: 6. Germline V gene lookup returns CDR1 MNHEY and CDR2 SMNVEV (reference sequence). The CDR3 is made up of 14 amino acids. The CDR3 here is CASRPGQTSYEQYV. DNA of the CDR3: TGTGCCAGCAGGCCGGGACAGACTTCCTACGAGCAGTACGTC.

Ten or more counts support this clonotype. The chain employs TRBV29-1 and TRBJ2-1; D assignment may be TRBD1 or TRBD2 (5 bases each). The CDR3 totals 11 residues. The ends were cut back, 6 bases at V and 9 bases at J, with 12 bases in the middle. Germline V gene lookup returns CDR1 SQVTM and CDR2 ANQGSEA. CDR3 loop: CSVTRGVEQFF. In DNA, the CDR3 is TGCAGCGTAACCAGAGGGGTTGAGCAGTTCTTC.

This clonotype has more than one count but fewer than ten. The chain joins TRBV11-2 to TRBJ2-3; D ambiguous. Germline loops: CDR1 SGHAT, CDR2 FQNNGV. The V gene lost 0 bases and the J gene lost 3 bases, with 13 bases spanning the gap. This CDR3 region has 16 residues. CDR3 sequence reads: CASSLDGIEHTDTQYF. The DNA for the CDR3 is TGTGCCAGCAGCTTAGACGGTATTGAGCATACAGATACGCAGTATTTT.

This clonotype has a handful of counts. The chain recombines TRBV27 with TRBJ2-1, with D perhaps matching TRBD2 (6 bases). This CDR3 is built from 13 residues. V was clipped by 2 bases and J by 6 bases, with 8 bases between them. Per the germline V gene, CDR1 is MNHEY and CDR2 is SMNVEV (reference sequence). The CDR3 reads CASSLVLANEQFF. As DNA, the CDR3 is TGTGCCAGCAGTTTAGTACTAGCCAATGAGCAGTTCTTC.

This clonotype was detected ten times or more. The V gene is TRBV4-1, the J gene TRBJ2-7, with a tentative D call TRBD2 (5 bases). From germline, CDR1 is MGHRA and CDR2 YSYEKL. This CDR3 spans 15 amino acids. V was clipped by 2 bases and J by 2 bases, with 13 bases between them. The CDR3 loop is CASSQFWTDTYEQYV. The CDR3 coding sequence is TGCGCCAGCAGCCAATTCTGGACTGATACCTACGAGCAGTACGTC.

The rearrangement links TRBV4-3 to TRBJ2-1; 8 nucleotides match TRBD2. Germline V gene sequence: CDR1 LGHNA, CDR2 YSLEER. J lost 1 base, V lost 4 bases, and 9 bases had no gene match. The CDR3 has 17 residues. CDR3 bases: TGCGCCAGCAGCCCGAGAACGGGGGGGGATTCCTACAATGAGCAGTTCTTC. Amino acids: CASSPRTGGDSYNEQFF.

This clonotype was counted at least ten times. V usage is TRBV20-1 and J usage is TRBJ1-1; TRBD1 might be the D (5 bases). Germline loops: CDR1 DFQATT, CDR2 SNEGSKA (reference sequence). The CDR3 spans 15 residues. Trimming pared 5 bases from V and 5 bases from J, leaving 21 bases between. The CDR3 bases are TGCAGTGCTCCTAGATTGGGGCGCTGGGATACTGAAGCTTTCTTT. This translates into CSAPRLGRWDTEAFF.

The V gene is TRBV5-6, the J gene TRBJ1-2; the D is unclear. Germline V gene data show CDR1 as SGHDT and CDR2 as YYEEEE. This CDR3 region has 16 residues. Trimming stripped 2 bases from V and 1 base from J, with 15 bases between. CDR3 region: CASSLERAKINYGYTF. The CDR3 DNA sequence: TGTGCCAGCAGCTTAGAACGTGCCAAGATTAACTATGGCTACACCTTC.

This chain uses TRBV6-2 or TRBV6-3 with TRBJ2-4, with unresolved D. Trimming cost V 0 bases and J 11 bases, with 5 bases left between them. This CDR3 spans 11 amino acids. Germline V gene data show CDR1 as MNHEY and CDR2 as SVGEGT. CDR3 residues: CASSYSLVQYF. CDR3 bases: TGTGCCAGCAGTTACTCCCTGGTTCAGTACTTC.

This clonotype was seen more than once but under ten times. The chain carries TRBV5-1 and TRBJ2-1, with D perhaps being TRBD1 or TRBD2 (8 bases each). The length of the CDR3 is 21 residues. Trimming removed 0 bases at V and 5 bases at J, with 30 bases between. Germline V gene lookup returns CDR1 SGHRS and CDR2 YFSETQ. The CDR3 coding sequence is TGCGCCAGCAGCTTGGGCAGGACAGGGAGTGGCTCGGGGGGGATCCACAATGAGCAGTTCTTC. This sequence encodes CASSLGRTGSGSGGIHNEQFF.

This clonotype was counted ten times or more. The chain joins TRBV18 to TRBJ2-7; 8 positions match TRBD1. The CDR3 covers 13 residues. Germline lookup yields CDR1 KGHSH and CDR2 LQKENI. After removal of 5 bases from V and 2 bases from J, the junction contained 2 bases not matched to a gene. The CDR3 sequence: CASSSDRAYEQYF. The CDR3 nucleotides are TGTGCCAGCTCATCGGACAGGGCCTACGAGCAGTACTTC.

The CDR3 region is CASRDRDNEAFF. CDR3 DNA: TGTGCCAGTAGGGACAGGGACAATGAAGCTTTCTTT. The V and J genes are TRBV13 and TRBJ1-1; 9 bases map to TRBD1. CDR1 and CDR2 (germline): PRHDT, FYEKMQ (reference sequence). V was clipped by 9 bases and J by 7 bases; unmatched bases: 6. The CDR3 extends over 12 amino acids.

This clonotype was detected only a few times. The chain combines TRBV7-8 with TRBJ2-2; TRBD2 aligns across 8 bases. This CDR3 is built from 16 residues. Germline CDR1 is SGHVS and CDR2 is FQNEAQ. Losses at the gene ends were 5 bases for V and 3 bases for J; bases not matched to a gene: 8. The CDR3 sequence: CASSPKRGRHTGELFF. In DNA, the CDR3 is TGTGCCAGCAGCCCAAAGCGGGGGAGACACACCGGGGAGCTGTTTTTT. Full variable domain (outside the CDR3, taken from reference TRBV7-8 and TRBJ2-2): GAGVSQSPRYKVAKRGQDVALRCDPISGHVSLFWYQQALGQGPEFLTYFQNEAQLDKSGLPSDRFFAERPEGSVSTLKIQRTQQEDSAVYLCASSPKRGRHTGELFFGEGSRLTVL.

The J gene is TRBJ2-7, the V gene TRBV19; perhaps TRBD2 as D (5 bases). Trimming stripped 8 bases from V and 1 base from J, with 15 bases between. Germline-derived CDR1 and CDR2 are LNHDA and SQIVND (reference sequence). CDR3 size: 14 residues. The CDR3 loop is CASSGYSTSYEQYF. CDR3 nucleotide sequence: TGTGCCAGTTCGGGGTACTCTACTTCCTACGAGCAGTACTTC.

This clonotype appeared a few times. The V call is TRBV4-1, the J call TRBJ1-1; D remains ambiguous. From germline, CDR1 is MGHRA and CDR2 YSYEKL. V dropped 3 bases and J dropped 8 bases, with 13 bases sitting between them. The CDR3 loop spans 13 amino acids. The CDR3 region is CASSQSVGTEAFF. CDR3 in DNA: TGCGCCAGCAGCCAGTCGGTAGGAACCGAAGCTTTCTTT.

This clonotype turned up a few times. The chain uses TRBV24-1 and TRBJ2-2; no reliable D call. Germline lookup yields CDR1 KGHDR and CDR2 SFDVKD. V was trimmed by 7 bases and J by 7 bases, leaving 6 bases between them. This CDR3 is built from 11 residues. The CDR3 DNA is TGTGCCACCAGGATGGGCGGGGAGCTGTTTTTT. Translated: CATRMGGELFF.

This clonotype has a handful of counts. The genes are TRBV29-1 and TRBJ1-2; D uncertain. CDR1 and CDR2 (germline): SQVTM, ANQGSEA. V shed 0 bases and J shed 5 bases, with 16 bases lying between them. The CDR3 is 15 residues long. In DNA form, the CDR3 reads TGCAGCGTTGAAGATCGGGGAGGGATAGGATATGGCTACACCTTC. Protein product: CSVEDRGGIGYGYTF.

CDR3 nucleotide sequence: TGCAGTGCGTGGGACAGGGGGCTTCCTCCCTATGGCTACACCTTC. Translation: CSAWDRGLPPYGYTF. The chain joins TRBV20-1 to TRBJ1-2, with TRBD1 matching 12 bases. CDR1 DFQATT and CDR2 SNEGSKA come from the germline V gene (reference sequence). The CDR3 has 15 amino acids. Trimming cost V 6 bases and J 4 bases; bases outside gene matches: 9.

This clonotype was counted at least ten times. The chain links TRBV20-1 to TRBJ2-7, with TRBD1 identical over 8 bases. Germline V CDR1 and CDR2: DFQATT, SNEGSKA (reference sequence). The V gene end was trimmed by 2 bases and the J gene end by 6 bases; junction bases not matched to a gene: 9. CDR3 size: 14 residues. CDR3 DNA: TGCAGTGCTAGAAGCCGGGACAGGTTTCGCGAGCAGTACGTC. It specifies CSARSRDRFREQYV.

The chain joins TRBV7-9 to TRBJ2-5; 9 bases align to TRBD2. CDR1 is SEHNR and CDR2 is FQNEAQ in the germline V gene (reference sequence). J lost 5 bases, V lost 1 base, and 11 bases had no gene match. This CDR3 is 17 amino acids long. CDR3 in DNA: TGTGCCAGCAGCTTAGTTAGCGGGGGCGCTTACGGGGAGACCCAGTACTTC. This sequence encodes CASSLVSGGAYGETQYF.

The sample holds a few counts of this clonotype. J is TRBJ2-2 and V is TRBV2; 12 bases align to TRBD1. Germline CDR1 SNHLY, CDR2 FYNNEI. The CDR3 has 18 amino acids. The J segment lost 7 bases and the V segment lost 9 bases, leaving 18 bases of the junction unmatched. The CDR3 protein is CAREPGQGARVEFGELFF. CDR3 coding DNA: TGTGCCAGAGAACCGGGACAGGGGGCTAGGGTCGAGTTCGGGGAGCTGTTTTTT.

A note on this clonotype: The conserved phenylalanine or tryptophan normally closing the CDR3 is absent here, so this likely arose from a read error. This chain uses TRBV7-9 with TRBJ2-2; 9 nucleotides match TRBD1. The CDR3 runs 15 residues. Losses at the gene ends were 5 bases for V and 3 bases for J; bases not matched to a gene: 4. CDR1 SEHNR and CDR2 FQNEAQ come from the germline V gene (reference sequence). The CDR3 DNA reads TGTGCCAGCAGCCGGACAGGGGTGCACACCGGGGAGCTGTTTCTT. Its translation: CASSRTGVHTGELFL.

The V and J genes are TRBV9 and TRBJ2-1; 8 bases map to TRBD2. Losses at the gene ends were 3 bases for V and 4 bases for J; bases not matched to a gene: 6. Per the germline V gene, CDR1 is SGDLS and CDR2 is YYNGEE. The CDR3 runs to 15 residues. This CDR3 reads CASSDLSGGYNEQFF. CDR3 coding DNA: TGTGCCAGCAGCGATCTTTCGGGGGGGTACAATGAGCAGTTCTTC.

The chain recombines TRBV3-1 with TRBJ1-2; 7 bases fit TRBD1. The CDR3 is made up of 15 amino acids. Looked up from germline, CDR1 is LGHDT and CDR2 is YNNKEL (reference sequence). After removal of 4 bases from V and 3 bases from J, the junction contained 8 bases not matched to a gene. The CDR3 DNA is TGTGCCAGCAGCCGTCCCTCGACAGGGTACTATGGCTACACCTTC. This translates into CASSRPSTGYYGYTF.

The V call is TRBV6-6, the J call TRBJ1-4; no reliable D call. Germline CDR1 and CDR2: MNHNY and SVGAGI (reference sequence). V was pared by 5 bases and J by 4 bases, with 5 bases between. The CDR3 contains 12 residues. The DNA for the CDR3 is TGTGCCAGCAGTCCTGTTAATGAAAAACTGTTTTTT. Its translation: CASSPVNEKLFF.

The gene calls are TRBV7-9 and TRBJ1-5; the D is unclear. V gave up 5 bases and J gave up 4 bases, with 12 bases separating them. This CDR3 spans 14 amino acids. Germline V gives CDR1 SEHNR, CDR2 FQNEAQ (reference sequence). The CDR3 DNA sequence: TGTGCCAGCAGCCGACTGGAACCAAATCAGCCCCAGCATTTT. Residues: CASSRLEPNQPQHF. Variable domain in full (rest from reference TRBV7-9 and TRBJ1-5): DTGVSQNPRHKITKRGQNVTFRCDPISEHNRLYWYRQTLGQGPEFLTYFQNEAQLEKSRLLSDRFSAERPKGSFSTLEIQRTEQGDSAMYLCASSRLEPNQPQHFGDGTRLSIL.